The 19 T cell receptor beta chains listed next were all sequenced from one sample in a study of blood T cells in healthy people across ages. The authors ran a second PCR of 7 to 11 cycles using a sample-barcoded 5' primer and a J-beta primer mix. MiXCR, applied by TCRdb to the 5' RACE reads, yields one record per CDR3 protein. The table lists about 810,000 distinct CDR3 sequences, about 34% of them singletons. Sample: blood. These receptors came from a young man in good health.

The rearrangement uses TRBV29-1 and TRBJ2-5; no reliable D call. The J call may be faulty, since TRBJ2-7 better matches the DNA end. CDR3 length equals 11 residues. CDR1 and CDR2 (germline): SQVTM, ANQGSEA. CDR3 sequence reads: CSVGFFYEQYF. In DNA form, the CDR3 reads TGCAGCGTCGGGTTTTTCTACGAGCAGTACTTC.

The CDR3 sequence: CASSYPLAGGYNEQFF. CDR3 in DNA: TGTGCCAGCAGTTACCCGCTTGCGGGGGGTTACAATGAGCAGTTCTTC. V and J are TRBV6-6 and TRBJ2-1, with TRBD2 identical over 8 bases. The CDR3 spans 16 residues. V dropped 2 bases and J dropped 4; count of bases not matched to a gene: 7. Germline assignment: CDR1 MNHNY and CDR2 SVGAGI (reference sequence).

This clonotype was detected only a few times. J is TRBJ1-5 and V is TRBV6-2 or TRBV6-3; 7 nucleotides line up with TRBD1. Germline V gives CDR1 MNHEY, CDR2 SVGEGT. V shed 9 bases and J 5 bases; nucleotides not matched to a gene: 16. The CDR3 extends over 16 amino acids. The CDR3 reads CASLPGGTENYQPQHF. The CDR3 DNA is TGTGCCAGTTTGCCTGGCGGGACAGAGAATTATCAGCCCCAGCATTTT.

This clonotype was picked up a small number of times. The V gene is TRBV5-1, the J gene TRBJ2-2, with unresolved D. Looked up from germline, CDR1 is SGHRS and CDR2 is YFSETQ. V was shortened by 0 bases and J by 0 bases, with 6 bases between the two germline ends. The CDR3 has 15 residues. CDR3 amino acids: CASSLDTPNTGELFF. CDR3 nucleotides: TGCGCCAGCAGCTTGGACACCCCGAACACCGGGGAGCTGTTTTTT. Using reference TRBV5-1 and TRBJ2-2 for the parts outside the CDR3, the full variable domain is KAGVTQTPRYLIKTRGQQVTLSCSPISGHRSVSWYQQTPGQGLQFLFEYFSETQRNKGNFPGRFSGRQFSNSRSEMNVSTLELGDSALYLCASSLDTPNTGELFFGEGSRLTVL.

This clonotype was detected a few times. This chain links TRBV6-2 or TRBV6-3 with TRBJ2-1; a possible D gene is TRBD2 (5 bases). Germline lookup yields CDR1 MNHEY and CDR2 SVGEGT. This CDR3 contains 16 residues. V gave up 7 bases and J gave up 1 base, with 17 bases separating them. CDR3: CASTFRGFVSYNEQFF. The CDR3 nucleotides read TGTGCCAGCACCTTCCGGGGTTTCGTTTCCTACAATGAGCAGTTCTTC.

This clonotype showed up just a few times. In nucleotides, the CDR3 is TGTGCCAGCAGTTATATGAGGGGTACTGAAGCTTTCTTT. This sequence encodes CASSYMRGTEAFF. The chain joins TRBV6-5 to TRBJ1-1; possible D gene TRBD1, 5 bases. In germline, CDR1 is MNHEY, CDR2 SVGAGI. V was clipped by 3 bases and J by 5 bases, with 10 bases between them. CDR3 length equals 13 residues.

This chain joins TRBV2 and TRBJ1-5, with 9 bases matching TRBD1. Trimming cost V 5 bases and J 0 bases; bases outside gene matches: 8. CDR3 length: 17 residues. From germline, CDR1 is SNHLY and CDR2 FYNNEI. The CDR3 region has the DNA TGTGCCAGCAGTCCGGGACAGGGAACTCATAGCAATCAGCCCCAGCATTTT. This encodes CASSPGQGTHSNQPQHF.

There are many counts of this clonotype. This chain connects TRBV5-1 to TRBJ2-7; D perhaps matches TRBD1 (5 bases). The CDR3 is 13 amino acids. Trimming removed 0 bases at V and 6 bases at J, with 10 bases between. Germline CDR1 and CDR2: SGHRS and YFSETQ. The CDR3 DNA sequence: TGCGCCAGCAGCTTGGTCCCAGGGTCCGAGCAGTACTTC. This sequence encodes CASSLVPGSEQYF.

This sequence joins TRBV5-5 and TRBJ1-1, with D perhaps matching TRBD1 (6 bases). V lost 4 bases and J 1 base, leaving 14 bases between the germline ends. Per the germline V gene, CDR1 is SGHKS and CDR2 is YYEKEE (reference sequence). The CDR3 runs 15 residues. Here the CDR3 reads CASSGHREANTEAFF. The CDR3, as DNA: TGTGCCAGCAGCGGGCACAGGGAAGCGAACACTGAAGCTTTCTTT.

This sequence joins TRBV5-1 and TRBJ2-3; D is tentatively TRBD1 or TRBD2 (5 bases each). There are 14 residues in the CDR3. The V gene lost 7 bases and the J gene lost 5 bases, with 17 bases spanning the gap. Germline V gene sequence: CDR1 SGHRS, CDR2 YFSETQ. CDR3 residues: CASGIWGAGDTQYF. Here the CDR3 DNA reads TGCGCCAGCGGAATCTGGGGCGCGGGAGATACGCAGTATTTT.

This clonotype occurred many times. The V gene is TRBV4-1, the J gene TRBJ1-2, with 9 positions matching TRBD1. The V segment lost 4 bases and the J segment 5 bases; nucleotides outside the gene matches: 8. The germline CDR1 and CDR2 sequences are MGHRA and YSYEKL. The CDR3 spans 15 residues. This CDR3 reads CASSPSRDRDYGYTF. In DNA form, the CDR3 reads TGCGCCAGCAGCCCAAGCCGGGACAGGGATTATGGCTACACCTTC.

As regards this clonotype: A much larger clone sits a single nucleotide away, making a read error possible. The rearrangement joins TRBV5-1 to TRBJ2-1, with TRBD2 matching 12 bases. CDR3 length equals 15 residues. Germline V gene lookup returns CDR1 SGHRS and CDR2 YFSETQ. The DNA for the CDR3 is TGCACCAGCAGCTTCCGACTAGCGGGGGAAAATGAGCAGTTCTTC. Encoded protein: CTSSFRLAGENEQFF.

This clonotype has a handful of counts. The chain employs TRBV12-3 or TRBV12-4 and TRBJ2-1; 10 positions match TRBD2. CDR3 size: 21 residues. V was pared by 2 bases and J by 5 bases, with 21 bases of the junction left unmatched. The CDR3 DNA sequence: TGTGCCAGCAGTTTATCTGGGGGCGCTCTATGGAGCGGGGGGGAGAACAATGAGCAGTTCTTC. It encodes CASSLSGGALWSGGENNEQFF.

On this clonotype itself: An end of the junction does not agree with germline; a read error may underlie this. The chain recombines TRBV12-3 or TRBV12-4 with TRBJ1-1; possible D gene TRBD1, 5 bases. This CDR3 is built from 14 residues. The CDR3 DNA sequence: TGTGCCAGCTTTACCGGGGCCATGAACACTGGAGCTTTCTTT. This encodes CASFTGAMNTGAFF.

Written as DNA, the CDR3 is TGTGCCAGCAGCACAGGACAGCTTGCCTACGAGCAGTACTTC. Encoded protein: CASSTGQLAYEQYF. The chain joins TRBV7-9 to TRBJ2-7; the D gene is possibly TRBD1 (6 bases). This CDR3 is 14 amino acids long. Germline V CDR1 and CDR2: SEHNR, FQNEAQ (reference sequence). Between the trimmed V and J ends, which lost 5 bases and 2 bases, there was a span of 13 bases.

A few counts support this clonotype. V and J are TRBV12-3 or TRBV12-4 and TRBJ2-1; possibly TRBD2 for D (5 bases). V was cut by 0 bases and J by 2 bases, with 14 bases left in between. The CDR3 consists of 17 residues. The CDR3 DNA follows: TGTGCCAGCAGTTTAGCTGGACTGTCCCCCACCTACAATGAGCAGTTCTTC. It codes for CASSLAGLSPTYNEQFF.

This chain connects TRBV7-8 to TRBJ2-1; the D gene is possibly TRBD2 (7 bases). The DNA end is more similar to TRBJ2-7, so the J call may be wrong. CDR1 is SGHVS and CDR2 is FQNEAQ in the germline V gene. CDR3 length equals 16 residues. CDR3: CASSLALGGGDNEQYF. The CDR3 DNA reads TGTGCCAGCAGCTTAGCGCTGGGGGGGGGCGACAATGAGCAGTACTTC.

V is TRBV27 and J is TRBJ1-2; D is unclear. The CDR3 sequence is 15 residues long. Germline V gene lookup returns CDR1 MNHEY and CDR2 SMNVEV (reference sequence). V dropped 1 base and J dropped 6 bases, with 15 bases sitting between them. The CDR3 loop is CASSLWEASTDGYTF. CDR3 sequence (DNA): TGTGCCAGCAGTTTATGGGAAGCCTCGACGGATGGCTACACCTTC.

By share, this clonotype counts as medium-sized. The chain has TRBV29-1 and TRBJ2-5; no clear D gene. The V and J ends lost 4 bases and 3 bases respectively, with 9 bases between them. Germline CDR1 is SQVTM and CDR2 is ANQGSEA. This CDR3 region has 12 residues. This CDR3 is CSVVWGKETQYF. In nucleotides, the CDR3 is TGCAGCGTTGTCTGGGGAAAAGAGACCCAGTACTTC.